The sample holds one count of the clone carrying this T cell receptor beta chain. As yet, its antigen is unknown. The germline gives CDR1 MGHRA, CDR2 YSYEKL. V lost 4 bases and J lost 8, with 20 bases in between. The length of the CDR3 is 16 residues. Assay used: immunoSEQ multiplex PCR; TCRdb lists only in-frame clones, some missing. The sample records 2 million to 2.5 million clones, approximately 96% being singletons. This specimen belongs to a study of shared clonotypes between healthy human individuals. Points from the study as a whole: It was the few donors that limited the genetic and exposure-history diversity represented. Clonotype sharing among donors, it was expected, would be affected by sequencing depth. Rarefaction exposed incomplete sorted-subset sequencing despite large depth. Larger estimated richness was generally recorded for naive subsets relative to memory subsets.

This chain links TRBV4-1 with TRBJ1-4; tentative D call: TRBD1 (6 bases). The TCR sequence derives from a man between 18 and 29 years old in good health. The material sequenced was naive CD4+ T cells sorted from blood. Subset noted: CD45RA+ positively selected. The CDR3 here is CASSLRRTDGGEKLFF. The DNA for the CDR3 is TGCGCCAGCAGCCTTCGGAGGACTGACGGGGGCGAAAAACTGTTTTTT.